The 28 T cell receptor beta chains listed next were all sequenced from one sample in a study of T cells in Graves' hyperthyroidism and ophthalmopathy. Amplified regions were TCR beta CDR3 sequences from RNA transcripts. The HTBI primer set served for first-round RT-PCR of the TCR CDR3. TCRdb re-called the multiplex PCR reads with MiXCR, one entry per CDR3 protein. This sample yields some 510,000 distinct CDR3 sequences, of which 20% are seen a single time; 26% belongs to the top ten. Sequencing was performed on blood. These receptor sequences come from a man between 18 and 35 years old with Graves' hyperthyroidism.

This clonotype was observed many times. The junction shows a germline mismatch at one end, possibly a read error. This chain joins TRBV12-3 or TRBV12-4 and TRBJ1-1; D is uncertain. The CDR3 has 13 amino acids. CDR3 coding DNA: TGCGCCAGCAGCTTGGGATCCGGGACTGAAGCTTTCTTT. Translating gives CASSLGSGTEAFF.

CDR3 DNA: TGTGCCATCAGTGAGGGGAAGCGGGGACAAGAGACCCAGTACTTC. Protein: CAISEGKRGQETQYF. The V and J genes are TRBV10-3 and TRBJ2-5; 7 bases agree with TRBD2. The J segment lost 2 bases and the V segment lost 2 bases, leaving 5 bases of the junction unmatched. The CDR3 runs to 15 residues. The germline V gene encodes CDR1 ENHRY and CDR2 SYGVKD.

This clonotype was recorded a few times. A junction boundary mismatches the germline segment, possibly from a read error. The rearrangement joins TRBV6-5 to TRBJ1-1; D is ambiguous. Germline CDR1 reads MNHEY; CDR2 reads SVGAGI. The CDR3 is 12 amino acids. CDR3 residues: CASSLVLTDAFF. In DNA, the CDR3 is TGTGCCAGCAGTTTGGTGCTGACTGATGCTTTCTTT.

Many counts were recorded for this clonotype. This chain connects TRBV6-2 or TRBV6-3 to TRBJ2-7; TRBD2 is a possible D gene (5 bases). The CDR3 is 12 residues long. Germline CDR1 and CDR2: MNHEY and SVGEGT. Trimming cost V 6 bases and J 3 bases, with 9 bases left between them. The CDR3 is CASRRESYEQYF. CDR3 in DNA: TGTGCCAGCAGGAGGGAGAGCTACGAGCAGTACTTC.

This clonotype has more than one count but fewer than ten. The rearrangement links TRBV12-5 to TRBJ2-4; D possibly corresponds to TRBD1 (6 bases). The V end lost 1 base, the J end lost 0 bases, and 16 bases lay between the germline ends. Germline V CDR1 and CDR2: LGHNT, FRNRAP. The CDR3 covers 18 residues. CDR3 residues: CASGLATRGGLAKNIQYF. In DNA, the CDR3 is TGTGCTAGTGGTTTGGCGACCAGGGGCGGGCTAGCCAAAAACATTCAGTACTTC.

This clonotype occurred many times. The CDR3 loop reads CSVEESGGNQPQHF. CDR3 in DNA: TGCAGCGTTGAAGAATCGGGGGGCAATCAGCCCCAGCATTTT. This chain uses TRBV29-1 with TRBJ1-5, with a tentative D call TRBD1 (5 bases). Germline CDR1 and CDR2: SQVTM and ANQGSEA. Trimming left V 0 bases short and J 2 bases short, with 8 bases between. The CDR3 has 14 amino acids.

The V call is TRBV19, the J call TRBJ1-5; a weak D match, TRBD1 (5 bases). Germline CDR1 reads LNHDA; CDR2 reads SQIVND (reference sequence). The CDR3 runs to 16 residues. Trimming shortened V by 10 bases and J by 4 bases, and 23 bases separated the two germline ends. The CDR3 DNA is TGTGCCACTGGGGAGGGGTCGAGGTTCTGGAATCAGCCCCAGCATTTT. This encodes CATGEGSRFWNQPQHF.

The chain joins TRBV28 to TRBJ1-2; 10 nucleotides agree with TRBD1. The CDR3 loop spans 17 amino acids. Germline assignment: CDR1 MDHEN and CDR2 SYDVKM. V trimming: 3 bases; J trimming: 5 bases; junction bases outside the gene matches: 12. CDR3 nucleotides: TGTGCCAGCAGTTTCCATAGGAGACAGGGGGCATATTATGGCTACACCTTC. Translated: CASSFHRRQGAYYGYTF.

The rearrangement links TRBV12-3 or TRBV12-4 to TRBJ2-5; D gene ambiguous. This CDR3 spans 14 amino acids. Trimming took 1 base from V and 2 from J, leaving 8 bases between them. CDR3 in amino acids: CASSLGLEQETQYF. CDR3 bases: TGTGCCAGCAGTTTAGGGCTCGAACAAGAGACCCAGTACTTC.

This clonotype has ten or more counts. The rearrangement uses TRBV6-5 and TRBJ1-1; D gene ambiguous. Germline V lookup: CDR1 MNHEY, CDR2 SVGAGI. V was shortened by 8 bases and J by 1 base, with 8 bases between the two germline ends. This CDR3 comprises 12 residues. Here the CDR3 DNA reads TGTGCCAGCGGATACAGGAACACTGAAGCTTTCTTT. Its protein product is CASGYRNTEAFF.

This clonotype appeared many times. CDR3 coding DNA: TGTGCCAGCAGTTACTCGTCCGGAAACTCTGGAAACACCATATATTTT. It specifies CASSYSSGNSGNTIYF. J is TRBJ1-3 and V is TRBV6-5; D ambiguous. V lost 0 bases to trimming and J lost 0 bases, with 9 bases between them. The CDR3 sequence is 16 residues long. CDR1 and CDR2 (germline): MNHEY, SVGAGI.

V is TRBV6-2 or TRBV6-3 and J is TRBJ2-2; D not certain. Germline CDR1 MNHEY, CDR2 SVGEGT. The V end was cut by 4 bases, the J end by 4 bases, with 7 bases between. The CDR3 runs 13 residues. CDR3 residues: CASSLAFTGELFF. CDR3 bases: TGTGCCAGCAGTTTAGCCTTCACCGGGGAGCTGTTTTTT.

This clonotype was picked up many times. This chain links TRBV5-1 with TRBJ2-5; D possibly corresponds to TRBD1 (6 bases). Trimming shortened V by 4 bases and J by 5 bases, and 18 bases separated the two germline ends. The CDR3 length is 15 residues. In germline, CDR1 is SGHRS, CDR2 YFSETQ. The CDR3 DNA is TGCGCCAGCAGCCCCGGACAGTTCTATGGGGAGACCCAGTACTTC. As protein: CASSPGQFYGETQYF.

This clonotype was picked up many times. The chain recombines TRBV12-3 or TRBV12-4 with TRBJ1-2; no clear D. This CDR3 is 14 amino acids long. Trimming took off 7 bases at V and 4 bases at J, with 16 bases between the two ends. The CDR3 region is CASIKGLGSYGYTF. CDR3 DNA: TGTGCCAGCATCAAAGGCCTGGGGTCCTATGGCTACACCTTC.

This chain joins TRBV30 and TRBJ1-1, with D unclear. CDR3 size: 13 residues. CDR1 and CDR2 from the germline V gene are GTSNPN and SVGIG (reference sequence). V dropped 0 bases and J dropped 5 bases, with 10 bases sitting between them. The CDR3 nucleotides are TGTGCCTGGAGTGTACGGGCGAGGACTGAAGCTTTCTTT. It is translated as CAWSVRARTEAFF.

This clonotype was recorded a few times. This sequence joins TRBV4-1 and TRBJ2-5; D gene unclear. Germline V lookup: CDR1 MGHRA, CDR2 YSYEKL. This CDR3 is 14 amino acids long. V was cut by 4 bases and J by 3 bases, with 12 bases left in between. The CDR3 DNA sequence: TGCGCCAGCAGCCCTCTAATGGGAAAAGAGACCCAGTACTTC. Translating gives CASSPLMGKETQYF.

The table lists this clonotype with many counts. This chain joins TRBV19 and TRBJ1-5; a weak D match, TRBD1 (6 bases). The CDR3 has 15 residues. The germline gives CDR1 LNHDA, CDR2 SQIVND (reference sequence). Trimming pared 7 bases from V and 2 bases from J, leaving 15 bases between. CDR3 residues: CASTRGRFGNQPQHF. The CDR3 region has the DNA TGTGCCAGTACGCGGGGGCGGTTCGGCAATCAGCCCCAGCATTTT.

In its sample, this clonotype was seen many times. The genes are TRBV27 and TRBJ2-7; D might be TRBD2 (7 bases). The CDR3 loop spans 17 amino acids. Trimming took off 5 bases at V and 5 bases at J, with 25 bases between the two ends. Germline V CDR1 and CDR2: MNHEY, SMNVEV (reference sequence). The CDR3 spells CASSEFARGQGFDEQYF. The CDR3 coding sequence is TGTGCCAGCAGTGAGTTCGCGCGGGGGCAGGGTTTCGACGAGCAGTACTTC.

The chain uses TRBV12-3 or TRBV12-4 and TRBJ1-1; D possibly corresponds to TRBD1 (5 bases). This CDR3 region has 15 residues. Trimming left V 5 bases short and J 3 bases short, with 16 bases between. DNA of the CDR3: TGTGCCAGCAGTCGCGGGGGGGAATGGCACACTGAAGCTTTCTTT. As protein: CASSRGGEWHTEAFF.

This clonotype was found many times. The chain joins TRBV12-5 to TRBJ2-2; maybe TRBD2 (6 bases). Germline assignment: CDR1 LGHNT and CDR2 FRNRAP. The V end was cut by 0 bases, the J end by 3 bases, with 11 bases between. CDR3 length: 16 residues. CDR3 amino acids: CASGLVQGTYTGELFF. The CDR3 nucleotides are TGTGCTAGTGGTTTGGTACAAGGGACTTACACCGGGGAGCTGTTTTTT.

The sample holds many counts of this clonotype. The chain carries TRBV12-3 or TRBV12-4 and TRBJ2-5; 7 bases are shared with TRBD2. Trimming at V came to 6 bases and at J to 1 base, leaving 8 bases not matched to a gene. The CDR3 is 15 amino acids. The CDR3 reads CASSRSGAPQETQYF. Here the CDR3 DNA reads TGTGCCAGCAGCCGGAGCGGGGCCCCCCAAGAGACCCAGTACTTC.

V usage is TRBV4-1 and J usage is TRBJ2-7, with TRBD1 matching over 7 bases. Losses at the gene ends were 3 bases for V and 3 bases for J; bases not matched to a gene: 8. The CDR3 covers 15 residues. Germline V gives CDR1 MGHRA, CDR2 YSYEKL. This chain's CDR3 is CASSHRDSRIYEQYF. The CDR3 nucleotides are TGCGCCAGCAGCCACCGGGACAGCCGAATCTACGAGCAGTACTTC.

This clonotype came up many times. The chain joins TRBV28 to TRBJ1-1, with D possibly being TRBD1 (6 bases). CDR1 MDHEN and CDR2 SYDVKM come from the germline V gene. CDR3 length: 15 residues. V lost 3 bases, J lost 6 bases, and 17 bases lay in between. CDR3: CASSFFQGLGAEAFF. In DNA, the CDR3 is TGTGCCAGCAGTTTCTTCCAGGGGCTGGGCGCTGAAGCTTTCTTT. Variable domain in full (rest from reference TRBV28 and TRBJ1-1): DVKVTQSSRYLVKRTGEKVFLECVQDMDHENMFWYRQDPGLGLRLIYFSYDVKMKEKGDIPEGYSVSREKKERFSLILESASTNQTSMYLCASSFFQGLGAEAFFGQGTRLTVV.

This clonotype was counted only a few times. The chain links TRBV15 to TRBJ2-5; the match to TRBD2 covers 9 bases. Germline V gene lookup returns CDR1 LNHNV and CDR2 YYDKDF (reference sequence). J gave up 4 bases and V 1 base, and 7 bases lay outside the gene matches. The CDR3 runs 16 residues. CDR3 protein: CATSRAVAGEGETQYF. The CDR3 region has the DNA TGTGCCACCAGCAGAGCTGTAGCGGGGGAGGGAGAGACCCAGTACTTC.

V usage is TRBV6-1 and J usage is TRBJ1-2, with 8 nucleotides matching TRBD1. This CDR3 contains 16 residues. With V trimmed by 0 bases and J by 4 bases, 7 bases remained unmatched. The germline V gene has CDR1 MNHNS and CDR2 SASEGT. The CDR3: CASSEADRGTGYGYTF. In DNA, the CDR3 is TGTGCCAGCAGTGAAGCCGACAGGGGTACAGGCTATGGCTACACCTTC.

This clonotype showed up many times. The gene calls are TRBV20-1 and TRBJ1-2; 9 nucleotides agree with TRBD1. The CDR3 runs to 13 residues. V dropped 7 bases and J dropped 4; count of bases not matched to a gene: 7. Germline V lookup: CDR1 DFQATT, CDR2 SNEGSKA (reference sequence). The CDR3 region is CSGKDRGGYGYTF. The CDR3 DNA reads TGCAGTGGGAAGGACAGGGGAGGCTATGGCTACACCTTC.

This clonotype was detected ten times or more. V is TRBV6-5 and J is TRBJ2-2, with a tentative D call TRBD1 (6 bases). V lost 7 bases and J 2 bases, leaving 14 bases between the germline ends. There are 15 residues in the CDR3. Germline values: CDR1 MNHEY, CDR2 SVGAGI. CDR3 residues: CASIWGTHNTGELFF. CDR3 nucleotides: TGTGCCAGCATTTGGGGGACACATAACACCGGGGAGCTGTTTTTT.

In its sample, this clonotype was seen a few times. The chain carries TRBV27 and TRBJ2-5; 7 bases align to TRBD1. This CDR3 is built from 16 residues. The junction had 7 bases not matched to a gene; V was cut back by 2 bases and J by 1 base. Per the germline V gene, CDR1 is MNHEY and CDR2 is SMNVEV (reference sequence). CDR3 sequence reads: CASSLRDSLGQETQYF. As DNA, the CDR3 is TGTGCCAGCAGTTTACGGGACAGTTTAGGCCAAGAGACCCAGTACTTC.